This T cell receptor (beta chain) comes out of a study of human T cells and chemical hapten exposure. The table lists this clonotype with a count of one. The antigen is not known. Points from the study as a whole: No change in TCRs above 1 in 1000 frequency was produced by DPC sensitization. Expanded TCRs formed significantly more large CDR3 similarity clusters than controls.

The sample's time point: pre-sensitization, week 0. Treatment here: therapeutic diphenylcyclopropenone sensitization with weekly scalp DPC. Patches went on only after blood had been drawn each time. MiXCR, run by TCRdb on the RACE reads, gives a single entry per CDR3 protein. This sample yields under 200,000 distinct CDR3 sequences, of which around 30% are seen a single time; 2.5% to 3.5% belongs to the top ten. Germline-derived CDR1 and CDR2 are SQVTM and ANQGSEA. Germline trimming cut 5 bases from V and 4 bases from J; bases unmatched to any gene: 8. The CDR3 contains 15 residues. This chain connects TRBV29-1 to TRBJ2-5; 12 bases fit TRBD2. The receptor's source is a woman between 25 and 40 years old with alopecia areata. Some clones in this sample may be carry-over from other donors' samples. Sequenced here: whole blood, sampled in connection with sensitization to the hapten diphenylcyclopropenone (DPC). CDR3 region: CSVPTSGGVGETQYF. CDR3 in DNA: TGCAGCGTTCCGACTAGCGGGGGAGTTGGAGAGACCCAGTACTTC.